The 19 T cell receptor beta chains below were found in one sample sequenced in a study of spatial heterogeneity in lung cancer. TCRdb itself ran the 5' RACE reads through MiXCR, one entry per CDR3 protein. The sample records around 120,000 distinct CDR3 sequences, 9% to 15% being singletons. Time point indicated: blood at routine non-recurrence follow-up after resection. Whole RNA was taken from tumor, nontumor lung or frozen PBMC; it was then sequenced unsorted. Sequencing was performed on PBMCs, taken at follow-up. These receptors all stem from a male donor with early-stage non-small cell lung cancer.

This clonotype was seen many times. This chain links TRBV7-9 with TRBJ2-7; D is undetermined. Germline CDR1 and CDR2: SEHNR and FQNEAQ (reference sequence). Deletions cut 3 bases from V and 3 bases from J, with 6 bases between. This CDR3 region has 12 residues. Written as DNA, the CDR3 is TGTGCCAGCAGCTTGCACGACTACGAGCAGTACTTC. Amino acids: CASSLHDYEQYF.

V usage is TRBV18 and J usage is TRBJ2-1, with no clear D. The CDR3 loop spans 13 amino acids. Trimming removed 0 bases at V and 9 bases at J, with 9 bases between. CDR1 KGHSH and CDR2 LQKENI come from the germline V gene. In nucleotides, the CDR3 is TGTGCCAGCTCACCACCATCATCCGCTGAGCAGTTCTTC. It specifies CASSPPSSAEQFF.

This clonotype has only one observation. The rearrangement links TRBV3-1 to TRBJ1-1; D ambiguous. Trimming cost V 1 base and J 1 base, with 13 bases left between them. The CDR3 has 16 amino acids. The germline V gene encodes CDR1 LGHDT and CDR2 YNNKEL (reference sequence). The chain's CDR3 is CASSQADGVRNTEAFF. In DNA, the CDR3 is TGTGCCAGCAGCCAAGCCGATGGGGTCAGGAACACTGAAGCTTTCTTT.

CDR3 sequence (DNA): TGTGCCAGCAGACCCTACGGGGTACGAAACACCGGGGAGCTGTTTTTT. Protein: CASRPYGVRNTGELFF. The chain employs TRBV7-2 and TRBJ2-2, with TRBD2 as a possible D gene (5 bases). This CDR3 contains 16 residues. The V gene's germline CDR1 is SGHTA and CDR2 FQGNSA. Trimming shortened V by 6 bases and J by 2 bases, and 16 bases separated the two germline ends.

The genes are TRBV3-1 and TRBJ2-2; the match to TRBD1 covers 10 bases. Germline values: CDR1 LGHDT, CDR2 YNNKEL (reference sequence). The V gene end was trimmed by 1 base and the J gene end by 6 bases; junction bases not matched to a gene: 8. The CDR3 totals 17 residues. This chain's CDR3 is CASSQVRPGQGAGELFF. The CDR3, as DNA: TGTGCCAGCAGCCAAGTACGACCTGGACAGGGGGCCGGGGAGCTGTTTTTT.

This clonotype came up many times. This chain links TRBV7-2 with TRBJ2-3; D call uncertain. The CDR3 is 12 residues long. Germline V gene lookup returns CDR1 SGHTA and CDR2 FQGNSA. V gave up 1 base and J gave up 2 bases, with 1 base separating them. The CDR3 is CASSLDTDTQYF. The CDR3 nucleotides are TGTGCCAGCAGCTTAGACACAGATACGCAGTATTTT.

Only a few counts were recorded for this clonotype. The chain couples TRBV27 to TRBJ1-1, with D possibly being TRBD1 (6 bases). In germline, CDR1 is MNHEY, CDR2 SMNVEV (reference sequence). CDR3 length equals 15 residues. Trimming left V 5 bases short and J 0 bases short, with 13 bases between. The CDR3 DNA reads TGTGCCAGCAGTCCCTGGACAGCCTTGAACACTGAAGCTTTCTTT. This codes for CASSPWTALNTEAFF.

In nucleotides, the CDR3 is TGTGCCAGCCGAGCGGCTCCGGCCACAGATACGCAGTATTTT. This gives the protein CASRAAPATDTQYF. The rearrangement joins TRBV2 to TRBJ2-3; a possible D gene is TRBD2 (5 bases). V gave up 8 bases and J gave up 2 bases, with 14 bases separating them. CDR3 length: 14 residues. Germline V gene data show CDR1 as SNHLY and CDR2 as FYNNEI.

The sample holds many counts of this clonotype. This chain joins TRBV20-1 and TRBJ1-1; D perhaps matches TRBD1 (6 bases). V was clipped by 5 bases and J by 10 bases, with 14 bases between them. This CDR3 is built from 11 residues. Germline V lookup: CDR1 DFQATT, CDR2 SNEGSKA (reference sequence). The CDR3 sequence: CSARGGARAFF. CDR3 DNA: TGCAGTGCTCGGGGGGGGGCCCGAGCTTTCTTT.

This clonotype was detected ten times or more. The chain carries TRBV11-2 and TRBJ2-2; maybe TRBD2 (5 bases). The CDR3 runs to 13 residues. V lost 5 bases and J 7 bases, leaving 11 bases between the germline ends. Looked up from germline, CDR1 is SGHAT and CDR2 is FQNNGV. The CDR3 loop is CASSPREVGELFF. The CDR3 coding sequence is TGTGCCAGCAGCCCCCGGGAAGTCGGGGAGCTGTTTTTT.

This clonotype was seen a handful of times. This rearrangement joins TRBV24-1 to TRBJ2-1; the match to TRBD2 covers 10 bases. The CDR3 runs 14 residues. The germline gives CDR1 KGHDR, CDR2 SFDVKD. Trimming cost V 5 bases and J 9 bases; bases outside gene matches: 6. The CDR3 loop is CATSVSGGAGEQFF. In nucleotides, the CDR3 is TGTGCCACCAGTGTGAGCGGGGGGGCCGGTGAGCAGTTCTTC.

This clonotype was picked up many times. The V call is TRBV20-1, the J call TRBJ1-2; maybe TRBD1 (6 bases). Germline V CDR1 and CDR2: DFQATT, SNEGSKA (reference sequence). The V gene lost 6 bases and the J gene lost 2 bases, with 13 bases spanning the gap. The CDR3 is 13 amino acids. CDR3 in DNA: TGCAGTGCCTCCAAGGGGACAAACTATGGCTACACCTTC. It encodes CSASKGTNYGYTF.

In its sample, this clonotype was seen a few times. The V and J genes are TRBV6-2 or TRBV6-3 and TRBJ2-3; weak D call: TRBD2 (6 bases). This CDR3 region has 15 residues. Germline loops: CDR1 MNHEY, CDR2 SVGEGT. V dropped 4 bases and J dropped 1 base, with 12 bases sitting between them. DNA of the CDR3: TGTGCCAGCAGTTCGGAGGGAACAGGCACAGATACGCAGTATTTT. Translated, it gives CASSSEGTGTDTQYF.

This chain uses TRBV18 with TRBJ2-7; possible D gene TRBD1, 6 bases. The germline V gene has CDR1 KGHSH and CDR2 LQKENI. The CDR3 sequence is 13 residues long. Trimming took off 3 bases at V and 3 bases at J, with 9 bases between the two ends. CDR3 nucleotides: TGTGCCAGCTCACCTCAGGACAGCTACGAGCAGTACTTC. Translation: CASSPQDSYEQYF.

The rearrangement links TRBV19 to TRBJ2-7; 7 bases match TRBD1. CDR1 and CDR2 (germline): LNHDA, SQIVND (reference sequence). Trimming at V came to 2 bases and at J to 3 bases, leaving 7 bases not matched to a gene. This CDR3 has 15 amino acids. The chain's CDR3 is CASSIPGGPLYEQYF. Here the CDR3 DNA reads TGTGCCAGTAGTATACCAGGGGGTCCCCTCTACGAGCAGTACTTC.

This clonotype was seen many times. For the CDR3, the DNA is TGCAGCGCGTCAGGGAGAAACACTGAAGCTTTCTTT. It codes for CSASGRNTEAFF. This chain links TRBV29-1 with TRBJ1-1; D perhaps matches TRBD1 (5 bases). In germline, CDR1 is SQVTM, CDR2 ANQGSEA. V gave up 7 bases and J gave up 2 bases, with 11 bases separating them. The CDR3 has 12 amino acids.

This clonotype was seen ten or more times. The CDR3 does not close with the conserved phenylalanine or tryptophan, likely indicating a read error. It is unclear where the CDR3 begins or ends on the DNA, so no DNA is shown, and the CDR3 is as TCRdb lists it. CDR3 loop: CASSALAAGVIL. The gene calls are TRBV28 and TRBJ2-7; the table's D call, TRBD1, was not checked against the DNA. CDR1 is MDHEN, CDR2 SYDVKM, per germline. The CDR3 extends over 12 residues, inclusive of both ends.

The gene calls are TRBV4-2 and TRBJ2-3, with 10 bases that match TRBD2. Germline V lookup: CDR1 LGHNA, CDR2 YNFKEQ. The CDR3 is made up of 14 amino acids. J lost 4 bases, V lost 4 bases, and 2 bases had no gene match. CDR3 region: CASSPGTSADTQYF. The CDR3 DNA sequence: TGTGCCAGCAGCCCTGGGACTAGCGCAGATACGCAGTATTTT.

This clonotype has only a few counts. This chain joins TRBV7-2 and TRBJ2-5; D might be TRBD2 (6 bases). This CDR3 spans 14 amino acids. Trimming pared 6 bases from V and 1 base from J, leaving 12 bases between. Looked up from germline, CDR1 is SGHTA and CDR2 is FQGNSA. Written as DNA, the CDR3 is TGTGCCAGCAGTCATCCCGGGGGCCAAGAGACCCAGTACTTC. Residues: CASSHPGGQETQYF.